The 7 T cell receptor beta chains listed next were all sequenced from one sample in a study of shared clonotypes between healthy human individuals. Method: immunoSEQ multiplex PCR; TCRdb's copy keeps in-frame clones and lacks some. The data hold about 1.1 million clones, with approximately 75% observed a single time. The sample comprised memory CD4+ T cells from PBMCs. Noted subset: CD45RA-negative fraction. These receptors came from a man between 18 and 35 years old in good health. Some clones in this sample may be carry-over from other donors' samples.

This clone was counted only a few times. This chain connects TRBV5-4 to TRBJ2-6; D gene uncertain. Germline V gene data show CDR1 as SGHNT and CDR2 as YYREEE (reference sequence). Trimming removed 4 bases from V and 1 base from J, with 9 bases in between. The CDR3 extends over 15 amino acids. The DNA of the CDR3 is TGTGCCAGCAGCCCTGAAATTTCTGGGGCCAACGTCCTGACTTTC. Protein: CASSPEISGANVLTF.

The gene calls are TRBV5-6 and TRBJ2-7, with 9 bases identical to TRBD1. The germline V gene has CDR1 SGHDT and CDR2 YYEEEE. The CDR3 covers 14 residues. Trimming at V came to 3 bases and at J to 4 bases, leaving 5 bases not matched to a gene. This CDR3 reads CASSYRDRAYEQYF. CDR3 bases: TGTGCCAGCAGCTACCGGGACAGGGCGTACGAGCAGTACTTC.

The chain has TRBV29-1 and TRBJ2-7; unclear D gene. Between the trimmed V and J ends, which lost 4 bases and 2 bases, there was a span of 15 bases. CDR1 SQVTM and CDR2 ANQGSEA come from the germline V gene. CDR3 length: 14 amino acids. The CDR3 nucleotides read TGCAGCGTTGCGGGTTCAAATAGAGCCTACGAGCAGTACTTC. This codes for CSVAGSNRAYEQYF.

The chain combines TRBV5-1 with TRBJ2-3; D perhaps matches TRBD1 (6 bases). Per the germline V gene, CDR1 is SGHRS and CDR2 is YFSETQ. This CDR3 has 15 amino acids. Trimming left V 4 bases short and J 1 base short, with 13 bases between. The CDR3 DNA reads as TGCGCCAGCAGCCGAATAGGGGGTGGCACAGATACGCAGTATTTT. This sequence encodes CASSRIGGGTDTQYF.

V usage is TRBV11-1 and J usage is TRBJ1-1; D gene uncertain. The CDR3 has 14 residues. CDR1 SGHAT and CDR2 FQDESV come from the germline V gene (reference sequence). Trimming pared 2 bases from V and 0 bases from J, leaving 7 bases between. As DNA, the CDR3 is TGTGCCAGCAGCTTAAGGAGGGTGAACACTGAAGCTTTCTTT. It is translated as CASSLRRVNTEAFF. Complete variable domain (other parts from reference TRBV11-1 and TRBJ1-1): EAEVAQSPRYKITEKSQAVAFWCDPISGHATLYWYRQILGQGPELLVQFQDESVVDDSQLPKDRFSAERLKGVDSTLKIQPAELGDSAMYLCASSLRRVNTEAFFGQGTRLTVV.

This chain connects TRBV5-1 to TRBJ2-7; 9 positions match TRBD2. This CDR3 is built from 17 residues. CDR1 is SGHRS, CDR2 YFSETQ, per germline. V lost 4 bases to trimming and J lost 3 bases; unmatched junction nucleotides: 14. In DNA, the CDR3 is TGCGCCAGCAGCCTGGGACTAGCTACGACGCGTTTCTACGAGCAGTACTTC. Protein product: CASSLGLATTRFYEQYF.

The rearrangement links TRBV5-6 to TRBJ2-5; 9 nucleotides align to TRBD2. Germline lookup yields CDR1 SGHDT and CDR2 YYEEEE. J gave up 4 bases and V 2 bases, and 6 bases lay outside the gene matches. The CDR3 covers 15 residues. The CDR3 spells CASSFPGGRVETQYF. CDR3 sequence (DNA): TGTGCCAGCAGCTTCCCCGGCGGGAGGGTAGAGACCCAGTACTTC. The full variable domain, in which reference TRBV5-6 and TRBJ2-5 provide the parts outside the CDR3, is DAGVTQSPTHLIKTRGQQVTLRCSPKSGHDTVSWYQQALGQGPQFIFQYYEEEERQRGNFPDRFSGHQFPNYSSELNVNALLLGDSALYLCASSFPGGRVETQYFGPGTRLLVL.